This T cell receptor beta chain was documented in a study of blood T cell repertoires in COVID-19. Study in general: Samples representing acute and convalescent COVID-19 were sourced from the United States, Italy and Spain. The cDNA or gDNA used as material had been derived from T cells, B-cell-depleted T cells, or PBMCs.

As originally analysed: Reference gene primer amplification gave estimated nucleated cell counts. Here immunoSEQ multiplex PCR was the method, and the copy in TCRdb shows in-frame clones only, minus some. V and J calls and clone size are copied from that table; D and trimming were computed from the DNA. This sample has approximately 97,000 clones, with around nine tenths found just once. The Seattle site enrolled patients during active infection and followed them longitudinally. Looked up from germline, CDR1 is LGHDT and CDR2 is YNNKEL (reference sequence). This CDR3 is built from 15 residues. Trimming cost V 4 bases and J 0 bases; bases outside gene matches: 4.

The source of this sequence is a woman in her forties or fifties with COVID-19, enrolled during active disease. The sequenced sample was peripheral blood. The chain couples TRBV3-1 (or the pseudogene TRBV3-2) to TRBJ1-1; the match to TRBD1 covers 8 bases. CDR3 residues: CASSRQGLMNTEAFF. The CDR3 DNA sequence: TGTGCCAGCAGCCGACAGGGGCTCATGAACACTGAAGCTTTCTTT.